This T cell receptor beta chain comes out of a study of blood T cell repertoires in COVID-19. Study-level information: Spain, Italy and the United States supplied samples that represented acute and convalescent COVID-19. PBMCs, B-cell-depleted T cells, or T cells were the source of the cDNA or gDNA that made up the material.

Assay: immunoSEQ multiplex PCR; the TCRdb copy retains only in-frame clones and omits some. The table lists more than 300,000 clones, approximately 88% of them singletons, with roughly 6.7% in the top ten. This clonotype was sampled from a man between 18 and 29 years old who had recovered from COVID-19. The sample taken for sequencing was peripheral blood.

The CDR3 reads CASTPPGGPTNEKLFF. The CDR3 nucleotides read TGTGCCAGCACCCCGCCGGGGGGTCCGACTAATGAAAAACTGTTTTTT. The rearrangement joins TRBV7-9 to TRBJ1-4; D is perhaps TRBD1 (5 bases). Trimming stripped 7 bases from V and 2 bases from J, with 17 bases between. The CDR3 contains 16 residues. The germline CDR1 and CDR2 sequences are SEHNR and FQNEAQ (reference sequence).